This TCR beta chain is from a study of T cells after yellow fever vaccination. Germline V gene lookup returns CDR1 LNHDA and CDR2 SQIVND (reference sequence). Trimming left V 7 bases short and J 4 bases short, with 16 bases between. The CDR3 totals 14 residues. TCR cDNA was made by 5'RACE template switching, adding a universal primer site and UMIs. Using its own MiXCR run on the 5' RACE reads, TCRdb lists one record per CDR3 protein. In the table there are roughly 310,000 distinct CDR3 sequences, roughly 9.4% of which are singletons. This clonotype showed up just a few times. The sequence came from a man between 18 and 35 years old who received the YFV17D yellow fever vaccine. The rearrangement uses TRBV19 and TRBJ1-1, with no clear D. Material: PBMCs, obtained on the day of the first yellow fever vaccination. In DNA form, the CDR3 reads TGTGCCAGTACCAAGACACCTCGGGGCACTGAAGCTTTCTTT. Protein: CASTKTPRGTEAFF.